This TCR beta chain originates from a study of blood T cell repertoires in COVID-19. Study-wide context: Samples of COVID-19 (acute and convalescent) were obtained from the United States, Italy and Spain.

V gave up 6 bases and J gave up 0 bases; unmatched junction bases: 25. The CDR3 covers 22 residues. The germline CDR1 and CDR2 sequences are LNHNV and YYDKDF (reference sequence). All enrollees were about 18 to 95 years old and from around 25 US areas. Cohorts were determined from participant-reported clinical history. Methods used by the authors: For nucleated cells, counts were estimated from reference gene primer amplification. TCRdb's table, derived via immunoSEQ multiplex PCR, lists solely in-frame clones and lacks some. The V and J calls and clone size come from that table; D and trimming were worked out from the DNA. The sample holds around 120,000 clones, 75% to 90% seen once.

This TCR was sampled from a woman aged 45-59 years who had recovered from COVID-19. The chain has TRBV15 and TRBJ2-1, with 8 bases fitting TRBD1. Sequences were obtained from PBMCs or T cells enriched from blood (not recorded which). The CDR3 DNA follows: TGTGCCACCAGGGGGATGACAGGGGCGGCGGGCTTCCAACCTTCCTCCTACAATGAGCAGTTCTTC. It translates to CATRGMTGAAGFQPSSYNEQFF.